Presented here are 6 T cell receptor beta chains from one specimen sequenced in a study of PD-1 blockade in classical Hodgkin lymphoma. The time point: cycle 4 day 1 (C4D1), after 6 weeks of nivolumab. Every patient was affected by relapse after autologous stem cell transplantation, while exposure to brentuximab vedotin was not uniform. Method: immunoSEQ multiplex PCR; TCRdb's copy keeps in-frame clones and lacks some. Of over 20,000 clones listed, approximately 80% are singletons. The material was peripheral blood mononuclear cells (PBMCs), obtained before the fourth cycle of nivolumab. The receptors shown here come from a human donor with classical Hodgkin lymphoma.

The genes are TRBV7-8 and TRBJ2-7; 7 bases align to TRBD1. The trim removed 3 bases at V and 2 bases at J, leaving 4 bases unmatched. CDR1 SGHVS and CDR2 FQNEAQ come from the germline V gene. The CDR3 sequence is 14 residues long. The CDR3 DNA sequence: TGTGCCAGCAGCTTTTGGACAGGTACCTACGAGCAGTACTTC. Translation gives CASSFWTGTYEQYF.

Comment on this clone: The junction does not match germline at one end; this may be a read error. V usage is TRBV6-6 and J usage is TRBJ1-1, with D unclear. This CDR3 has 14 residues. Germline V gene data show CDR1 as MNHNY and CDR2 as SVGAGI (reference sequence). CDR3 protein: CASRYSNRNTEAFF. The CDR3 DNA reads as TGTGCCAGCAGGTACTCGAATAGGAACACTGAAGCTTTCTTT.

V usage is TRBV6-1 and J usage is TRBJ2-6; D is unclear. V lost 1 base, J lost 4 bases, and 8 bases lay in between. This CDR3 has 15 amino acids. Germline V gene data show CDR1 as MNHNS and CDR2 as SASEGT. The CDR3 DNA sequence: TGTGCCAGCAGTGAAGGGGGTTCCGGGGCCAACGTCCTGACTTTC. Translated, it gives CASSEGGSGANVLTF.

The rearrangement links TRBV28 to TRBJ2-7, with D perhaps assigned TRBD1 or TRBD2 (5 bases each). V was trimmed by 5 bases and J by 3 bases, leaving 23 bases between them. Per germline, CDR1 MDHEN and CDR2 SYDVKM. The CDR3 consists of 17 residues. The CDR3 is CASSPGVAWGPNYEQYF. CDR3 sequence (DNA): TGTGCCAGCAGTCCCGGGGTAGCGTGGGGACCTAACTACGAGCAGTACTTC.

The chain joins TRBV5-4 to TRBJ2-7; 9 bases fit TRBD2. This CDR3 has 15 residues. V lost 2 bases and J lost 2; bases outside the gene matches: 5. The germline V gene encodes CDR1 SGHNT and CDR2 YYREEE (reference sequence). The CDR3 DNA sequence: TGTGCCAGCAGCTTTGGGACTAGCCCAACCTACGAGCAGTACTTC. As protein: CASSFGTSPTYEQYF.

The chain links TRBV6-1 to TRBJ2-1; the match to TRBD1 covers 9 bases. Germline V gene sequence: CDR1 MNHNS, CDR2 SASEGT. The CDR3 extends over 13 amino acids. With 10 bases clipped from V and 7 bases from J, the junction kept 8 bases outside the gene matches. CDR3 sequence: CATLTGGGNEQFF. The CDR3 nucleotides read TGTGCCACCCTGACAGGGGGGGGGAATGAGCAGTTCTTC.